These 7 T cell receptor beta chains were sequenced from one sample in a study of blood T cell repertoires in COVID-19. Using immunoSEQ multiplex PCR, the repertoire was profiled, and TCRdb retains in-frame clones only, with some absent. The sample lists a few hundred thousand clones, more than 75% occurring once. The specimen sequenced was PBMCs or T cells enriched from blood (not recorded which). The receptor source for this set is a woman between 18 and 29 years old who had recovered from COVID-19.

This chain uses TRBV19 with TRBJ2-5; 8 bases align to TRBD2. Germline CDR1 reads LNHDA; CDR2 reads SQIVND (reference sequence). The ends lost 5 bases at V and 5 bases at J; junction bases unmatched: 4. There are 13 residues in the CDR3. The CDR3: CASSPSGSETQYF. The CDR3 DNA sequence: TGTGCCAGTAGTCCGAGCGGGAGTGAGACCCAGTACTTC.

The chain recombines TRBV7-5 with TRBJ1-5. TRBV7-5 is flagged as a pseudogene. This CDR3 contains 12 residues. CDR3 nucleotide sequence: TGTGCCAGAAGCTCAAAGGCGCGGGGGCCGCATTTT. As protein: CARSSKARGPHF.

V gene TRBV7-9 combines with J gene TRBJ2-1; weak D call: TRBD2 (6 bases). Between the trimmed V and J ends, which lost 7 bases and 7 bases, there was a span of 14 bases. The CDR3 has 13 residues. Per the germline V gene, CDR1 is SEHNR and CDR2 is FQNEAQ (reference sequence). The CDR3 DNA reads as TGTGCCAGCATGTCGGGAGTGTCAAATGAGCAGTTCTTC. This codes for CASMSGVSNEQFF.

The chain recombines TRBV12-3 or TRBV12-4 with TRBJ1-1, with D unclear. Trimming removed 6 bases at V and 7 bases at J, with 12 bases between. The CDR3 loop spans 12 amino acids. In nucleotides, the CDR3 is TGTGCCAGCAGACTGAAGGAGGGTGAAGCTTTCTTT. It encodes CASRLKEGEAFF.

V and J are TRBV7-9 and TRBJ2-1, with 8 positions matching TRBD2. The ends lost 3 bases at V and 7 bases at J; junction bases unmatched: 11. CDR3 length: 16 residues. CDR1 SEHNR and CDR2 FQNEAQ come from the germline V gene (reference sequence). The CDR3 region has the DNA TGTGCCAGCAGCTTCACCCACGGGACTAGTAAGAATGAGCAGTTCTTC. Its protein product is CASSFTHGTSKNEQFF.

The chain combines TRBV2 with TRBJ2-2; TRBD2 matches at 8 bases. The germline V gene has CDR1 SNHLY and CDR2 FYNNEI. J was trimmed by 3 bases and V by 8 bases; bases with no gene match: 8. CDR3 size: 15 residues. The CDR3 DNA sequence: TGTGCCAGCTCACCGAGCGGGGGTTACACCGGGGAGCTGTTTTTT. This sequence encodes CASSPSGGYTGELFF.

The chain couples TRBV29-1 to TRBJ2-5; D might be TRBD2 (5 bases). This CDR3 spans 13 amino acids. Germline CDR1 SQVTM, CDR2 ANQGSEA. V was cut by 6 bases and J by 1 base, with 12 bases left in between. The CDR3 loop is CSVVQRLQETQYF. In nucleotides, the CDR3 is TGCAGCGTCGTACAGCGGCTCCAAGAGACCCAGTACTTC.